This TCR beta chain derives from a study of shared clonotypes between healthy human individuals. Several immunoSEQ 96-well plates shared each subset's DNA, each plate a replicate. Only in-frame clones appear in the TCRdb table, and some are missing; sequencing was by immunoSEQ multiplex PCR. The table lists approximately 2,300,000 clones, less than 95% of them singletons, with 0.37% in the top ten. Donors comprised healthy HIV-negative adults lacking recent acute infections or vaccinations. CDR3 size: 14 residues. V dropped 1 base and J dropped 2; count of bases not matched to a gene: 2. Germline CDR1 reads LNHNV; CDR2 reads YYDKDF (reference sequence). Concerning this clone itself: Other DNA sequences from this sample encode an identical CDR3 as well.

The receptor comes from a man between 18 and 29 years old in good health. Some clones in this sample may be carry-over from other donors' samples. The chain is built from TRBV15 and TRBJ2-7, with 7 nucleotides matching TRBD1. Source material: naive CD4+ T cells from PBMCs. Subset here: CD45RA+ positively selected. The CDR3 loop is CATSRGQGPYEQYF. The CDR3 nucleotides read TGTGCCACCAGCAGAGGACAGGGACCCTACGAGCAGTACTTC.